This TCR beta chain is from a study of shared clonotypes between healthy human individuals. This CDR3 comprises 15 residues. V was pared by 0 bases and J by 0 bases, with 9 bases between. Per the germline V gene, CDR1 is SGHNT and CDR2 is YYREEE (reference sequence). The study's findings and limits: Shared clonotypes across all four donors exceeded non-shared ones in generation probability. Estimated clonotype richness was generally higher in naive than memory subsets.

Of note for this clone: Antigen unknown.

Profiling relied on immunoSEQ multiplex PCR, and the TCRdb table lists in-frame clones only, not all of them. The data hold under 2,500,000 clones, with approximately 94% observed a single time. Every donor, a Caucasian adult, lived in Nashville, Tennessee. Sequences were obtained from naive CD4+ T cells sorted from blood. Noted subset: CD45RA+ positively selected. V gene TRBV5-4 combines with J gene TRBJ1-2, with D unclear. The clonotype originates from a man aged 18 to 35 in good health. In DNA form, the CDR3 reads TGTGCCAGCAGCTTGGTACAGACATCTAACTATGGCTACACCTTC. This translates into CASSLVQTSNYGYTF.